This T cell receptor beta chain was found in a study of OX40 agonist ivuxolimab in advanced cancers. CDR1 and CDR2 from the germline V gene are SGDLS and YYNGEE. V dropped 0 bases and J dropped 3 bases, with 12 bases sitting between them. CDR3 size: 15 residues. The assay was immunoSEQ multiplex PCR, and TCRdb's table has in-frame clones only and misses some. The sample shows over 55,000 clones, 65% to 85% of them seen only once. This receptor was obtained from an adult with an advanced solid tumor such as melanoma, head and neck, liver or kidney cancer. Material: CD4+ or CD8+ T cells sorted from blood, obtained in a trial of the OX40 agonist ivuxolimab. V is TRBV9 and J is TRBJ1-1; possibly TRBD1 for D (6 bases). DNA of the CDR3: TGTGCCAGCAGCGTAGTAAGTGGGGGCGACACTGAAGCTTTCTTT. Encoded protein: CASSVVSGGDTEAFF.